One and the same sample provided the 23 T cell receptor beta chains below, sequenced in a study of blood T cell repertoires in COVID-19 (dated by TCRdb to 2020 to 2022). Preparation of the library involved the immunoSEQ multiplex PCR assay. Not all clones reach the TCRdb copy of this immuneACCESS table, which keeps in-frame sequences only. Checked studies attribute under half of the gap to unresolved V genes and leave the rest unexplained. Recorded for this sample are approximately 230,000 clones; about 80% of them occurred a single time. The ten largest account for about 10% of the sample. The sample consisted of peripheral blood. These receptors originate from a man aged 80 or over with acute or convalescent COVID-19.

V gene TRBV6-6 combines with J gene TRBJ1-4; D unclear. The CDR3 has 12 residues. Per germline, CDR1 MNHNY and CDR2 SVGAGI (reference sequence). V was pared by 0 bases and J by 11 bases, with 7 bases between. CDR3 protein: CASSYSREKLFF. The CDR3 DNA is TGTGCCAGCAGTTACTCGAGGGAGAAACTGTTTTTT.

This clone was seen a single time. The chain joins TRBV4-2 to TRBJ2-7, with 10 bases lining up with TRBD2. The V gene end was trimmed by 0 bases and the J gene end by 4 bases; junction bases not matched to a gene: 9. The CDR3 consists of 17 residues. The germline gives CDR1 LGHNA, CDR2 YNFKEQ. CDR3 residues: CASSQDLGSSGGYEQYF. In DNA form, the CDR3 reads TGTGCCAGCAGCCAAGACCTGGGTTCTAGCGGGGGTTACGAGCAGTACTTC.

The chain combines TRBV4-1 with TRBJ2-2; 8 positions match TRBD1. CDR1 and CDR2 from the germline V gene are MGHRA and YSYEKL. V shed 2 bases and J 3 bases; nucleotides not matched to a gene: 8. The length of the CDR3 is 17 residues. CDR3 nucleotides: TGCGCCAGCAGCCAACCCTTCACAGGGGGGTACACCGGGGAGCTGTTTTTT. Translation: CASSQPFTGGYTGELFF.

The chain combines TRBV30 with TRBJ1-5, with D perhaps TRBD1 (5 bases). CDR1 GTSNPN and CDR2 SVGIG come from the germline V gene (reference sequence). CDR3 length: 15 amino acids. V lost 2 bases, J lost 2 bases, and 13 bases lay in between. The CDR3 DNA reads TGTGCCTGGAGTTTTCGGGGGGTCGGCAATCAGCCCCAGCATTTT. It encodes CAWSFRGVGNQPQHF.

V and J are TRBV7-2 and TRBJ2-5, with D tentatively TRBD2 (5 bases). CDR1 SGHTA and CDR2 FQGNSA come from the germline V gene. The CDR3 extends over 16 amino acids. V lost 2 bases to trimming and J lost 1 base, with 14 bases between them. The CDR3 DNA sequence: TGTGCCAGCAGCTTAAATGGCCGCGGGTCCCAAGAGACCCAGTACTTC. Translation gives CASSLNGRGSQETQYF.

The chain recombines TRBV19 with TRBJ2-1, with D perhaps TRBD2 (6 bases). V lost 3 bases, J lost 4 bases, and 19 bases lay in between. CDR3 length: 17 residues. The germline V gene has CDR1 LNHDA and CDR2 SQIVND (reference sequence). The CDR3 nucleotides are TGTGCCAGTAGTATGGGGCTAGCGCGAGCTTTATACAATGAGCAGTTCTTC. Translation: CASSMGLARALYNEQFF.

The genes are TRBV24-1 and TRBJ2-3, with D maybe TRBD2 (6 bases). The CDR3 consists of 17 residues. From germline, CDR1 is KGHDR and CDR2 SFDVKD. V dropped 0 bases and J dropped 0 bases, with 12 bases sitting between them. In nucleotides, the CDR3 is TGTGCCACCAGTGATTTGCCCGGGGGTTCTAGCACAGATACGCAGTATTTT. It codes for CATSDLPGGSSTDTQYF.

This chain links TRBV19 with TRBJ1-4, with 8 bases fitting TRBD1. V was clipped by 5 bases and J by 5 bases; unmatched bases: 10. The CDR3 consists of 16 residues. From germline, CDR1 is LNHDA and CDR2 SQIVND (reference sequence). CDR3 coding DNA: TGTGCCAGTAGTGAGAATGGACAGGGAGGAAATGAAAAACTGTTTTTT. Translating gives CASSENGQGGNEKLFF.

This clone was detected once. The gene calls are TRBV13 and TRBJ2-2; 10 bases are a match to TRBD1. The CDR3 contains 17 residues. V lost 4 bases and J lost 9; bases outside the gene matches: 14. Per germline, CDR1 PRHDT and CDR2 FYEKMQ (reference sequence). The CDR3, as DNA: TGTGCCAGCAGCTATTTCCCCGGGGGACAGGGGTCCAGGGAGCTGTTTTTT. It is translated as CASSYFPGGQGSRELFF.

The rearrangement joins TRBV7-9 to TRBJ1-2, with TRBD1 matching over 10 bases. Germline CDR1 SEHNR, CDR2 FQNEAQ (reference sequence). Trimming cost V 4 bases and J 5 bases; bases outside gene matches: 4. The CDR3 length is 14 residues. The CDR3 region has the DNA TGTGCCAGCAGCTCCGGACAGGGGGGTTATGGCTACACCTTC. Its protein is CASSSGQGGYGYTF.

The CDR3 sequence: CASKGTAMNYGYTF. In nucleotides, the CDR3 is TGTGCCAGCAAAGGGACAGCGATGAACTATGGCTACACCTTC. V gene TRBV25-1 combines with J gene TRBJ1-2, with 7 bases that match TRBD1. The CDR3 has 14 amino acids. Germline V gene data show CDR1 as MGHDK and CDR2 as SYGVNS. V was clipped by 7 bases and J by 2 bases; unmatched bases: 7.

The chain recombines TRBV5-5 with TRBJ2-7, with TRBD1 identical over 8 bases. Germline CDR1 and CDR2: SGHKS and YYEKEE (reference sequence). With V trimmed by 4 bases and J by 5 bases, 11 bases remained unmatched. The CDR3 has 15 amino acids. The chain's CDR3 is CASSPTRQGINEQYF. In nucleotides, the CDR3 is TGTGCCAGCAGCCCCACCCGACAGGGGATTAACGAGCAGTACTTC. The variable domain in full, completed from reference TRBV5-5 and TRBJ2-7, reads DAGVTQSPTHLIKTRGQQVTLRCSPISGHKSVSWYQQVLGQGPQFIFQYYEKEERGRGNFPDRFSARQFPNYSSELNVNALLLGDSALYLCASSPTRQGINEQYFGPGTRLTVT.

This clone was seen a few times. The chain carries TRBV23-1 and TRBJ2-7; 9 positions agree with TRBD1. TRBV23-1 is reported as an ORF; its role is uncertain. The ends lost 3 bases at V and 2 bases at J; junction bases unmatched: 17. The CDR3 is 19 amino acids. The CDR3 coding sequence is TGCGCCAGCAGTCATCCGACTAAATCGGACAGGGGTGGTGCCTACGAGCAGTACTTC. It codes for CASSHPTKSDRGGAYEQYF.

This chain links TRBV5-6 with TRBJ2-1; D may be TRBD2 (5 bases). This CDR3 spans 14 amino acids. Trimming removed 1 base at V and 4 bases at J, with 9 bases between. Per germline, CDR1 SGHDT and CDR2 YYEEEE. DNA for the CDR3: TGTGCCAGCAGCTTGCCCGGGGTTTACAATGAGCAGTTCTTC. Translated, it gives CASSLPGVYNEQFF.

V and J are TRBV5-1 and TRBJ1-4; the match to TRBD1 covers 9 bases. The CDR3 consists of 13 residues. The J segment lost 8 bases and the V segment lost 8 bases, leaving 7 bases of the junction unmatched. From germline, CDR1 is SGHRS and CDR2 YFSETQ. The CDR3 spells CASRTGEREKLFF. The CDR3 bases are TGCGCCAGTCGGACAGGGGAAAGAGAAAAACTGTTTTTT.

CDR3 sequence reads: CASSPRTVYEQYF. DNA of the CDR3: TGTGCCAGCTCACCACGGACAGTCTACGAGCAGTACTTC. The chain couples TRBV18 to TRBJ2-7; D might be TRBD1 (6 bases). This CDR3 comprises 13 residues. Trimming took off 1 base at V and 3 bases at J, with 7 bases between the two ends. Germline V CDR1 and CDR2: KGHSH, LQKENI.

V is TRBV11-2 and J is TRBJ2-1; the D gene is possibly TRBD2 (6 bases). CDR3 length equals 14 residues. CDR1 is SGHAT, CDR2 FQNNGV, per germline. V was cut by 0 bases and J by 7 bases, with 10 bases left in between. The CDR3 DNA is TGTGCCAGCAGCTTAGAAGTGCTAGCGAATGAGCAGTTCTTC. Protein sequence: CASSLEVLANEQFF.

Worth noting for this clone: The same CDR3 is also encoded by other DNA sequences in this sample. This chain joins TRBV18 and TRBJ1-5, with TRBD1 identical over 9 bases. Germline V CDR1 and CDR2: KGHSH, LQKENI. This CDR3 has 14 residues. The J segment lost 4 bases and the V segment lost 4 bases, leaving 2 bases of the junction unmatched. CDR3 DNA: TGTGCCAGCTCACGGACAGGGGATAATCAGCCCCAGCATTTT. As protein: CASSRTGDNQPQHF.

The chain is built from TRBV11-1 and TRBJ1-1, with a weak D call TRBD1 (5 bases). CDR1 and CDR2 (germline): SGHAT, FQDESV (reference sequence). The CDR3 is made up of 14 amino acids. V gave up 3 bases and J gave up 5 bases, with 13 bases separating them. CDR3 sequence (DNA): TGTGCCAGCAGCTTTGCAGCAGGGAGGACTGAAGCTTTCTTT. As protein: CASSFAAGRTEAFF.

This rearrangement joins TRBV4-2 to TRBJ2-2; 9 bases are shared with TRBD2. The junction had 7 bases not matched to a gene; V was cut back by 1 base and J by 7 bases. There are 16 residues in the CDR3. Germline V gives CDR1 LGHNA, CDR2 YNFKEQ. CDR3 in DNA: TGTGCCAGCAGCCAAGTCCCTAGCGGGAAGGGCGGGGAGCTGTTTTTT. It translates to CASSQVPSGKGGELFF.

In this sample, this clone turned up a few times. The rearrangement joins TRBV28 to TRBJ1-5; 7 bases map to TRBD1. The CDR3 covers 14 residues. V trimming: 2 bases; J trimming: 5 bases; junction bases outside the gene matches: 3. CDR1 is MDHEN and CDR2 is SYDVKM in the germline V gene. In DNA, the CDR3 is TGTGCCAGCAGTTTACCACAGGGGTATCAGCCCCAGCATTTT. Translated, it gives CASSLPQGYQPQHF.

This chain connects TRBV4-1 to TRBJ2-2; 7 bases map to TRBD2. The CDR3 is 16 amino acids. Unmatched junction bases numbered 6, after V lost 0 bases and J lost 5 bases. The germline V gene has CDR1 MGHRA and CDR2 YSYEKL. This CDR3 is CASSQDPWGGTGELFF. The CDR3 bases are TGCGCCAGCAGCCAAGATCCGTGGGGGGGTACCGGGGAGCTGTTTTTT.

The chain recombines TRBV6-1 with TRBJ2-1; D gene uncertain. Per germline, CDR1 MNHNS and CDR2 SASEGT. V lost 1 base and J lost 2, with 12 bases in between. The CDR3 has 16 amino acids. The CDR3 loop is CASSEEIVSPYNEQFF. Here the CDR3 DNA reads TGTGCCAGCAGTGAAGAAATAGTTTCGCCCTACAATGAGCAGTTCTTC.